Listed here is a single TCR beta chain. Its antigen remains unknown. The germline V gene encodes CDR1 SGDLS and CDR2 YYNGEE. Trimming at V came to 0 bases and at J to 3 bases, leaving 5 bases not matched to a gene. This CDR3 has 16 amino acids. The sample originates from a study of cytomegalovirus exposure and HLA in healthy donors. Whole-study findings and limits: Judged likely to be a sequencing artifact was a cluster of highly shared sequence variants. According to a later analysis, donors in an Asian-associated ancestry cluster reportedly had fewer N-insertions than the 666-donor mean. Most TCR beta V segments were productive about 90% or about 30% of the time in an earlier analysis.

This PCR relied on a set of 60 Vbeta primers and 13 Jbeta primers. The table came from immunoSEQ multiplex PCR; TCRdb's copy has only in-frame clones and leaves some out. This sample has around 140,000 clones, with approximately 80% found just once. The sequenced sample consisted of PBMCs. The chain uses TRBV9 and TRBJ2-1, with TRBD2 identical over 8 bases. The receptor's source is a woman aged 40 to 50 in good health and CMV-seronegative. CDR3 amino acids: CASSVGGAGGYNEQFF. Written as DNA, the CDR3 is TGTGCCAGCAGCGTAGGGGGGGCGGGGGGCTACAATGAGCAGTTCTTC.